The rows below give T cell receptor beta chains drawn from one sample of a study of T cell responses to AZD1222 COVID-19 vaccine. The repertoire was sequenced with immunoSEQ multiplex PCR; TCRdb's copy has only in-frame clones and lacks some. The sample holds around 190,000 clones, roughly 92% seen once. The sequences come from peripheral blood, collected on day 0 of AZD1222 vaccination. The receptors were sampled from an adult in good health. The CDR3 runs from the conserved cysteine through the conserved F or W.

V gene: TRBV10-3; CDR3 length: 15; J gene: TRBJ1-2; CDR3 protein: CAISEYQDSNYGYTF
V gene: TRBV12-3/TRBV12-4; CDR3 length: 13; J gene: TRBJ2-7; CDR3 protein: CASSRTGTYEQYF
V gene: TRBV4-1; CDR3 length: 15; J gene: TRBJ1-2; CDR3 protein: CASSQGERAARGYTF
V gene: TRBV29-1; CDR3 length: 11; J gene: TRBJ2-2; CDR3 protein: CSGLVTGELFF
V gene: TRBV27; CDR3 length: 14; J gene: TRBJ2-7; CDR3 protein: CASSLWDRGYEQYF
V gene: TRBV3-1/TRBV3-2; CDR3 length: 16; J gene: TRBJ2-1; CDR3 protein: CASSQDGGGPYNEQFF
V gene: TRBV9; CDR3 length: 16; J gene: TRBJ1-6; CDR3 protein: CASSIAQSSYNSPLHF
V gene: TRBV6-6; CDR3 length: 14; J gene: TRBJ2-7; CDR3 protein: CASSLSGGAYEQYF
V gene: TRBV3-1/TRBV3-2; CDR3 length: 16; J gene: TRBJ1-5; CDR3 protein: CASSQGPGYSNQPQHF
V gene: TRBV18; CDR3 length: 12; J gene: TRBJ1-5; CDR3 protein: CASSPRDQPQHF
V gene: TRBV3-1/TRBV3-2; CDR3 length: 14; J gene: TRBJ1-1; CDR3 protein: CASKTRALNTEAFF
V gene: TRBV28; CDR3 length: 18; J gene: TRBJ1-3; CDR3 protein: CASSSGTGMVGGGNTIYF
V gene: TRBV3-1/TRBV3-2; CDR3 length: 17; J gene: TRBJ1-1; CDR3 protein: CASSQGRGSTGDTEAFF
V gene: TRBV28; CDR3 length: 13; J gene: TRBJ1-4; CDR3 protein: CASRTHREEKLFF
V gene: TRBV5-5; CDR3 length: 15; J gene: TRBJ1-5; CDR3 protein: CASSRDRGPGQPQHF
V gene: TRBV15; CDR3 length: 14; J gene: TRBJ1-5; CDR3 protein: CATSRQGSGQPQHF